The subject of this entry is one TCR beta chain. The record originates from a study of blood T cell repertoires in COVID-19. About the research overall: Specimens from acute and convalescent COVID-19 originated in the United States, Italy and Spain.

Trimming pared 2 bases from V and 4 bases from J, leaving 9 bases between. The CDR3 consists of 14 residues. Germline V lookup: CDR1 LGHNA, CDR2 YSLEER. In the original processing: Cell counts per sample came from amplifying reference gene primers. Libraries were prepared by immunoSEQ multiplex PCR; TCRdb keeps only in-frame clonotypes and omits some of them. V and J calls and clone size are given by that table; D and trimming were obtained from the DNA. The table has about 260,000 clones, roughly 86% seen once. Source material: peripheral blood. The chain recombines TRBV4-3 with TRBJ2-1, with a possible D match to TRBD1 (6 bases). The sequence derives from a human donor in a cohort sampled during active COVID-19. The DNA for the CDR3 is TGCGCCAGCAGCCAAACCGGGACATACAATGAGCAGTTCTTC. Protein product: CASSQTGTYNEQFF.